Following are 30 T cell receptor beta chains from one sample sequenced in a study of technical replicates of blood from several donors. The protocol was immunoSEQ multiplex PCR, while the TCRdb copy is restricted to in-frame clones and leaves out a portion. The data show over 50,000 clones, less than 95% seen once. Material: T cells isolated from PBMCs. Source of these receptors: a human donor in good health.

The chain couples TRBV4-1 to TRBJ2-2; 7 bases match TRBD1. This CDR3 region has 15 residues. V lost 0 bases, J lost 10 bases, and 8 bases stayed unmatched. Germline CDR1 is MGHRA and CDR2 is YSYEKL. The CDR3 sequence is CASSQETGQLMELFF. CDR3 nucleotide sequence: TGCGCCAGCAGCCAAGAAACGGGACAGTTAATGGAGCTGTTTTTT.

This chain connects TRBV29-1 to TRBJ1-1; 8 nucleotides match TRBD1. Per germline, CDR1 SQVTM and CDR2 ANQGSEA. This CDR3 has 13 amino acids. V was clipped by 6 bases and J by 3 bases; unmatched bases: 6. CDR3 amino acids: CSVRLQGDTEAFF. For the CDR3, the DNA is TGCAGCGTCCGACTACAGGGGGACACTGAAGCTTTCTTT. Variable domain in full (rest from reference TRBV29-1 and TRBJ1-1): SAVISQKPSRDICQRGTSLTIQCQVDSQVTMMFWYRQQPGQSLTLIATANQGSEATYESGFVIDKFPISRPNLTFSTLTVSNMSPEDSSIYLCSVRLQGDTEAFFGQGTRLTVV.

V gene TRBV11-3 combines with J gene TRBJ1-5; no firm D call. V was trimmed by 1 base and J by 6 bases, leaving 7 bases between them. The germline V gene has CDR1 SGHNT and CDR2 YENEEA. This CDR3 comprises 13 residues. CDR3 nucleotides: TGTGCCAGCAGCTTAGGTCTCAGTCAGCCCCAGCATTTT. Translating gives CASSLGLSQPQHF.

The genes are TRBV11-3 and TRBJ2-1, with TRBD2 identical over 8 bases. This CDR3 comprises 16 residues. Germline lookup yields CDR1 SGHNT and CDR2 YENEEA. V shed 1 base and J 8 bases; nucleotides not matched to a gene: 10. The CDR3 loop reads CASSLGSGGPIDEQFF. The CDR3 nucleotides read TGTGCCAGCAGCTTAGGGTCGGGAGGGCCTATAGATGAGCAGTTCTTC. The full variable domain, rest sourced from reference TRBV11-3 and TRBJ2-1, is EAGVVQSPRYKIIEKKQPVAFWCNPISGHNTLYWYLQNLGQGPELLIRYENEEAVDDSQLPKDRFSAERLKGVDSTLKIQPAELGDSAVYLCASSLGSGGPIDEQFFGPGTRLTVL.

V is TRBV5-4 and J is TRBJ1-2; perhaps TRBD1 as D (5 bases). Germline assignment: CDR1 SGHNT and CDR2 YYREEE (reference sequence). CDR3 length: 13 amino acids. V was pared by 0 bases and J by 2 bases, with 5 bases between. The CDR3 nucleotides read TGTGCCAGCAGCTTGGACAGGAACTATGGCTACACCTTC. It is translated as CASSLDRNYGYTF. Combining the CDR3 with reference TRBV5-4 and TRBJ1-2 gives the whole variable domain ETGVTQSPTHLIKTRGQQVTLRCSSQSGHNTVSWYQQALGQGPQFIFQYYREEENGRGNFPPRFSGLQFPNYSSELNVNALELDDSALYLCASSLDRNYGYTFGSGTRLTVV.

This clone has only one observation. The rearrangement uses TRBV5-1 and TRBJ2-3; D not certain. V lost 1 base and J 6 bases, leaving 6 bases between the germline ends. Germline V gene data show CDR1 as SGHRS and CDR2 as YFSETQ. The CDR3 extends over 12 amino acids. CDR3 sequence reads: CASSLNYDTQYF. In DNA, the CDR3 is TGCGCCAGCAGCTTGAACTACGATACGCAGTATTTT.

V is TRBV7-9 and J is TRBJ2-7; TRBD1 matches at 7 bases. With V trimmed by 1 base and J by 2 bases, 8 bases remained unmatched. Per germline, CDR1 SEHNR and CDR2 FQNEAQ (reference sequence). CDR3 size: 16 residues. For the CDR3, the DNA is TGTGCCAGCAGCTTAGTTAGAGTGACAGGGACCTACGAGCAGTACTTC. Translated: CASSLVRVTGTYEQYF. The complete variable domain, with remaining parts taken from reference TRBV7-9 and TRBJ2-7, reads DTGVSQNPRHKITKRGQNVTFRCDPISEHNRLYWYRQTLGQGPEFLTYFQNEAQLEKSRLLSDRFSAERPKGSFSTLEIQRTEQGDSAMYLCASSLVRVTGTYEQYFGPGTRLTVT.

The V call is TRBV7-9, the J call TRBJ2-4; the D gene is possibly TRBD1 (6 bases). V shed 0 bases and J shed 0 bases, with 15 bases lying between them. CDR1 is SEHNR, CDR2 FQNEAQ, per germline (reference sequence). The CDR3 has 18 residues. The DNA for the CDR3 is TGTGCCAGCAGCTTAGCGTTCGAGGGGGTTCTAGCCAAAAACATTCAGTACTTC. Protein product: CASSLAFEGVLAKNIQYF.

The rearrangement uses TRBV7-2 and TRBJ2-3; 11 nucleotides agree with TRBD2. The J segment lost 5 bases and the V segment lost 3 bases, leaving 7 bases of the junction unmatched. Germline-derived CDR1 and CDR2 are SGHTA and FQGNSA. The CDR3 has 16 residues. Here the CDR3 reads CASSFTGTSGLDTQYF. CDR3 nucleotide sequence: TGTGCCAGCAGCTTCACTGGGACTAGCGGATTAGATACGCAGTATTTT.

V is TRBV10-2 and J is TRBJ2-1, with TRBD1 identical over 7 bases. The length of the CDR3 is 13 residues. In germline, CDR1 is WSHSY, CDR2 SAAADI. V shed 3 bases and J 8 bases; nucleotides not matched to a gene: 4. CDR3: CASSDLTGDEQFF. DNA for the CDR3: TGCGCCAGCAGTGATCTCACAGGGGATGAGCAGTTCTTC.

This chain joins TRBV7-9 and TRBJ1-1, with 12 positions matching TRBD1. Germline CDR1 is SEHNR and CDR2 is FQNEAQ (reference sequence). The CDR3 contains 14 residues. V lost 8 bases to trimming and J lost 8 bases; unmatched junction nucleotides: 9. In DNA, the CDR3 is TGTGCCAGCCAACCGGGACAGGGGGCTGTCGAAGCTTTCTTT. Translating it yields CASQPGQGAVEAFF.

The genes are TRBV5-1 and TRBJ2-5; TRBD2 matches at 8 bases. The CDR3 consists of 14 residues. After removal of 3 bases from V and 3 bases from J, the junction contained 4 bases not matched to a gene. Germline CDR1 SGHRS, CDR2 YFSETQ. CDR3 amino acids: CASSSVSGKETQYF. In DNA, the CDR3 is TGCGCCAGCAGCTCGGTTAGCGGGAAAGAGACCCAGTACTTC.

The chain uses TRBV5-4 and TRBJ1-1; D is unclear. Trimming stripped 0 bases from V and 2 bases from J, with 11 bases between. There are 15 residues in the CDR3. CDR1 SGHNT and CDR2 YYREEE come from the germline V gene (reference sequence). The CDR3 loop reads CASSLGGSGNTEAFF. The CDR3 coding sequence is TGTGCCAGCAGCTTGGGAGGATCGGGAAACACTGAAGCTTTCTTT.

The chain joins TRBV5-1 to TRBJ2-7, with 12 bases aligning to TRBD2. Germline values: CDR1 SGHRS, CDR2 YFSETQ. This CDR3 is built from 14 residues. V lost 0 bases and J lost 7; bases outside the gene matches: 2. CDR3 coding DNA: TGCGCCAGCAGCTTGGAACTAGCGGGAGGAGAGCAGTACTTC. Protein: CASSLELAGGEQYF.

The CDR3 region has the DNA TGTGCCAGCAGCTTTCGCACCATATATTTT. Amino acid sequence: CASSFRTIYF. The rearrangement uses TRBV11-2 and TRBJ1-3, with D uncertain. This CDR3 is built from 10 residues. Deletions cut 3 bases from V and 9 bases from J, with 3 bases between. The germline CDR1 and CDR2 sequences are SGHAT and FQNNGV.

V and J are TRBV6-5 and TRBJ1-1; 7 nucleotides align to TRBD1. The length of the CDR3 is 15 residues. The V and J ends lost 6 bases and 7 bases, in that order; junction bases with no gene match: 14. CDR1 is MNHEY and CDR2 is SVGAGI in the germline V gene. CDR3 bases: TGTGCCAGCAGGGATATATCGGGACAGACTAGTGAAGCTTTCTTT. Translation gives CASRDISGQTSEAFF.

The chain uses TRBV15 and TRBJ2-2, with a weak D call TRBD1 (6 bases). V was pared by 1 base and J by 7 bases, with 13 bases between. This CDR3 is built from 15 residues. CDR1 and CDR2 from the germline V gene are LNHNV and YYDKDF (reference sequence). As DNA, the CDR3 is TGTGCCACCAGCAGAGGGACAGCACGGAGCGGGGAGCTGTTTTTT. It translates to CATSRGTARSGELFF.

This chain uses TRBV5-5 with TRBJ2-1; no definite D call. V lost 3 bases to trimming and J lost 0 bases, with 13 bases between them. Per the germline V gene, CDR1 is SGHKS and CDR2 is YYEKEE (reference sequence). The CDR3 runs 16 residues. The CDR3 is CASSSATVISYNEQFF. The CDR3 DNA reads as TGTGCCAGCAGCTCCGCTACAGTGATCTCCTACAATGAGCAGTTCTTC.

This chain uses TRBV5-1 with TRBJ2-7, with 8 bases identical to TRBD1. The CDR3 runs to 13 residues. Germline assignment: CDR1 SGHRS and CDR2 YFSETQ. J was trimmed by 1 base and V by 7 bases; bases with no gene match: 4. The CDR3 DNA reads as TGCGCCAGCGGGACAGGCCATTCCTACGAGCAGTACTTC. This gives the protein CASGTGHSYEQYF.

The CDR3 region has the DNA TGTGCCAGCAGCCAAGGGACTAGCGGGGTTACTGAGCAGTTCTTC. This encodes CASSQGTSGVTEQFF. The rearrangement uses TRBV7-9 and TRBJ2-1; 13 nucleotides align to TRBD2. The CDR3 extends over 15 amino acids. The ends lost 5 bases at V and 9 bases at J; junction bases unmatched: 7. Germline-derived CDR1 and CDR2 are SEHNR and FQNEAQ (reference sequence).

The CDR3 DNA sequence: TGTGCCAGCAGCTTATATGGGGGCAGGGGTGATACGCAGTATTTT. It yields the protein CASSLYGGRGDTQYF. The chain recombines TRBV7-2 with TRBJ2-3, with D tentatively TRBD1 (6 bases). Germline V gives CDR1 SGHTA, CDR2 FQGNSA. The V and J ends lost 2 bases and 6 bases respectively, with 15 bases between them. There are 15 residues in the CDR3. Looking up the rest from reference TRBV7-2 and TRBJ2-3 gives the full variable domain: GAGVSQSPSNKVTEKGKDVELRCDPISGHTALYWYRQSLGQGLEFLIYFQGNSAPDKSGLPSDRFSAERTGGSVSTLTIQRTQQEDSAVYLCASSLYGGRGDTQYFGPGTRLTVL.

J is TRBJ2-3 and V is TRBV15; D is possibly TRBD2 (7 bases). CDR1 LNHNV and CDR2 YYDKDF come from the germline V gene (reference sequence). V lost 1 base to trimming and J lost 0 bases, with 23 bases between them. This CDR3 has 20 amino acids. The CDR3 region has the DNA TGTGCCACCAGCAGAGGAGGGGGGGAAACAGGGTTTGCTAGCACAGATACGCAGTATTTT. It is translated as CATSRGGGETGFASTDTQYF.

This chain joins TRBV11-2 and TRBJ1-1, with 7 bases identical to TRBD1. After removal of 5 bases from V and 1 base from J, the junction contained 16 bases not matched to a gene. Per germline, CDR1 SGHAT and CDR2 FQNNGV. This CDR3 contains 18 residues. The CDR3 protein is CASSHLASRQGRNTEAFF. CDR3 bases: TGTGCCAGCAGCCACCTCGCAAGCAGACAGGGCCGGAACACTGAAGCTTTCTTT.

The chain is built from TRBV29-1 and TRBJ2-1, with TRBD2 as a possible D gene (5 bases). CDR3 length equals 14 residues. CDR1 and CDR2 (germline): SQVTM, ANQGSEA. V dropped 1 base and J dropped 3 bases, with 10 bases sitting between them. The CDR3 DNA reads as TGCAGCGTTGAAGGATACGGGAACTACAATGAGCAGTTCTTC. Its translation is CSVEGYGNYNEQFF.

The chain combines TRBV6-5 with TRBJ1-1; D perhaps matches TRBD1 (5 bases). The V and J ends lost 2 bases and 0 bases respectively, with 7 bases between them. Germline CDR1 MNHEY, CDR2 SVGAGI. This CDR3 has 14 amino acids. The CDR3 loop reads CASSYDSMNTEAFF. The CDR3 DNA reads TGTGCCAGCAGTTACGACAGCATGAACACTGAAGCTTTCTTT.

Regarding this clone: The same CDR3 can be traced to other DNA sequences in this sample. The rearrangement joins TRBV5-1 to TRBJ2-1; 8 nucleotides agree with TRBD2. Germline CDR1 reads SGHRS; CDR2 reads YFSETQ. V trimming: 2 bases; J trimming: 1 base; junction bases outside the gene matches: 2. The CDR3 spans 15 residues. In DNA, the CDR3 is TGCGCCAGCAGCTTCGGCGGGGGGTCCTACAATGAGCAGTTCTTC. The encoded protein is CASSFGGGSYNEQFF. Supplemented by reference TRBV5-1 and TRBJ2-1, the full variable domain reads KAGVTQTPRYLIKTRGQQVTLSCSPISGHRSVSWYQQTPGQGLQFLFEYFSETQRNKGNFPGRFSGRQFSNSRSEMNVSTLELGDSALYLCASSFGGGSYNEQFFGPGTRLTVL.

The V gene is TRBV11-2, the J gene TRBJ2-7, with D possibly TRBD2 on 6 matching bases. The CDR3 totals 14 residues. From germline, CDR1 is SGHAT and CDR2 FQNNGV. V shed 3 bases and J shed 3 bases, with 12 bases lying between them. CDR3 nucleotides: TGTGCCAGCAGCTTCGACGGGAGTATCTACGAGCAGTACTTC. Translating gives CASSFDGSIYEQYF.

J is TRBJ2-5 and V is TRBV28; D possibly corresponds to TRBD1 (6 bases). CDR1 is MDHEN and CDR2 is SYDVKM in the germline V gene. The V end lost 1 base, the J end lost 4 bases, and 10 bases lay between the germline ends. The CDR3 length is 14 residues. The CDR3 sequence is CASSLLGASETQYF. The CDR3 nucleotides are TGTGCCAGCAGTTTATTGGGGGCGTCAGAGACCCAGTACTTC. Together with reference TRBV28 and TRBJ2-5, the CDR3 gives the full variable domain: DVKVTQSSRYLVKRTGEKVFLECVQDMDHENMFWYRQDPGLGLRLIYFSYDVKMKEKGDIPEGYSVSREKKERFSLILESASTNQTSMYLCASSLLGASETQYFGPGTRLLVL.

The chain joins TRBV11-2 to TRBJ2-3; D not resolved. Trimming shortened V by 3 bases and J by 0 bases, and 7 bases separated the two germline ends. The CDR3 runs 14 residues. Germline CDR1 and CDR2: SGHAT and FQNNGV. The CDR3 DNA reads as TGTGCCAGCAGCTTTGCGATTAGCACAGATACGCAGTATTTT. It encodes CASSFAISTDTQYF. Complete variable domain (other parts from reference TRBV11-2 and TRBJ2-3): EAGVAQSPRYKIIEKRQSVAFWCNPISGHATLYWYQQILGQGPKLLIQFQNNGVVDDSQLPKDRFSAERLKGVDSTLKIQPAKLEDSAVYLCASSFAISTDTQYFGPGTRLTVL.

This rearrangement joins TRBV5-1 to TRBJ2-3; D may be TRBD2 (5 bases). Looked up from germline, CDR1 is SGHRS and CDR2 is YFSETQ. The CDR3 length is 16 residues. The V end lost 4 bases, the J end lost 2 bases, and 17 bases lay between the germline ends. The DNA for the CDR3 is TGCGCCAGCAGCCCCCCCGAGGGAAGCCTCACAGATACGCAGTATTTT. It is translated as CASSPPEGSLTDTQYF. The full variable domain, with the rest looked up from reference TRBV5-1 and TRBJ2-3, is KAGVTQTPRYLIKTRGQQVTLSCSPISGHRSVSWYQQTPGQGLQFLFEYFSETQRNKGNFPGRFSGRQFSNSRSEMNVSTLELGDSALYLCASSPPEGSLTDTQYFGPGTRLTVL.